Shown below are 12 T cell receptor beta chains from a single sample sequenced in a study of early T cells in non-severe SARS-CoV-2 infection (dated by TCRdb to the early 2020s). The library was prepared using 5' RACE. The reads were generated on a NextSeq 500. The public reads were reprocessed in TCRdb via fastp at Q25 and MiXCR, keeping in-frame beta chains. Each entry merges the rows of one CDR3 protein and shows their most common DNA and genes. The sample table contains tens of thousands of distinct CDR3 sequences; only one count was recorded for 5.4% of them. The ten largest clones capture roughly 5.4% of the sample. The sequences come from whole blood, collected at baseline. All receptors derive from an adult who was a healthcare worker with PCR-confirmed SARS-CoV-2 infection or an uninfected control (not recorded which).

The chain recombines TRBV12-3 or TRBV12-4 with TRBJ1-1, with 7 bases matching TRBD1. This CDR3 comprises 13 residues. The J segment lost 7 bases and the V segment lost 6 bases, leaving 8 bases of the junction unmatched. CDR3 amino acids: CASRAGQIVEAFF. The CDR3 DNA follows: TGTGCCAGCAGGGCGGGACAGATAGTTGAAGCTTTCTTT.

The chain couples TRBV19 to TRBJ1-1; weak D call: TRBD1 (5 bases). CDR3 length: 13 residues. Trimming cost V 5 bases and J 4 bases, with 11 bases left between them. Germline V CDR1 and CDR2: LNHDA, SQIVND (reference sequence). The DNA for the CDR3 is TGTGCCAGTAGTTTGGCAGGGAGCACTGAAGCTTTCTTT. This gives the protein CASSLAGSTEAFF.

The sample holds many counts of this clonotype. The chain employs TRBV10-3 and TRBJ2-7; the D call may be TRBD1 or TRBD2 (5 bases each). The CDR3 spans 14 residues. Germline-derived CDR1 and CDR2 are ENHRY and SYGVKD. V was cut by 3 bases and J by 2 bases, with 11 bases left in between. The CDR3 sequence: CAISEGVGAYEQYF. CDR3 DNA: TGTGCCATCAGTGAAGGGGTGGGGGCCTACGAGCAGTACTTC.

The chain links TRBV3-1 to TRBJ2-7; TRBD2 is a possible D gene (5 bases). CDR1 and CDR2 from the germline V gene are LGHDT and YNNKEL (reference sequence). V was cut by 4 bases and J by 2 bases, with 6 bases left in between. This CDR3 comprises 12 residues. This CDR3 reads CASSREPYEQYF. The CDR3 DNA sequence: TGTGCCAGCAGCCGGGAGCCCTACGAGCAGTACTTC.

This clonotype turned up a few times. This rearrangement joins TRBV28 to TRBJ1-1, with 7 bases aligning to TRBD1. In germline, CDR1 is MDHEN, CDR2 SYDVKM. The trim removed 7 bases at V and 1 base at J, leaving 9 bases unmatched. This CDR3 contains 15 residues. CDR3 in amino acids: CASTPTGTANTEAFF. The DNA for the CDR3 is TGTGCCAGCACCCCAACCGGGACAGCGAACACTGAAGCTTTCTTT.

In this sample, this clonotype turned up many times. The gene calls are TRBV10-3 and TRBJ2-7; 10 positions agree with TRBD1. V lost 6 bases and J lost 6; bases outside the gene matches: 11. Germline loops: CDR1 ENHRY, CDR2 SYGVKD. This CDR3 has 15 residues. CDR3 nucleotides: TGTGCCATCAGCAACCTCCGACGGGACAGGGGCGAGCAGTACTTC. Protein: CAISNLRRDRGEQYF.

Only a few counts were recorded for this clonotype. The J gene is TRBJ2-3, the V gene TRBV27; 12 bases align to TRBD2. The V gene's germline CDR1 is MNHEY and CDR2 SMNVEV (reference sequence). The CDR3 covers 16 residues. V lost 4 bases to trimming and J lost 5 bases; unmatched junction nucleotides: 7. The CDR3 nucleotides read TGTGCCAGCAGTTCAGGACTAGCGGGATTACAAGATACGCAGTATTTT. Translation gives CASSSGLAGLQDTQYF.

This clonotype was seen at least ten times. The V and J genes are TRBV3-1 and TRBJ2-2, with D uncertain. There are 14 residues in the CDR3. V lost 1 base to trimming and J lost 2 bases, with 5 bases between them. Germline CDR1 and CDR2: LGHDT and YNNKEL (reference sequence). The CDR3: CASSQGHNTGELFF. The CDR3 region has the DNA TGTGCCAGCAGCCAAGGGCATAACACCGGGGAGCTGTTTTTT. The full variable domain, completed using reference TRBV3-1 and TRBJ2-2, is DTAVSQTPKYLVTQMGNDKSIKCEQNLGHDTMYWYKQDSKKFLKIMFSYNNKELIINETVPNRFSPKSPDKAHLNLHINSLELGDSAVYFCASSQGHNTGELFFGEGSRLTVL.

This clonotype was picked up a small number of times. The gene calls are TRBV21-1 and TRBJ2-2; TRBD1 is the table's D call, not checked against the DNA. TRBV21-1 is listed as a pseudogene. The CDR3 has 15 residues. The CDR3 is CASTFDRDGTGELFF. In DNA form, the CDR3 reads TGTGCCAGCACCTTCGACAGGGACGGCACCGGGGAGCTGTTTTTT.

The table lists this clonotype with many counts. The chain recombines TRBV7-6 with TRBJ2-3; D is undetermined. Trimming stripped 5 bases from V and 4 bases from J, with 10 bases between. Germline-derived CDR1 and CDR2 are SGHVS and FNYEAQ. The CDR3 consists of 13 residues. This CDR3 is CASSLSIADTQYF. DNA for the CDR3: TGTGCCAGCAGCCTCTCCATCGCAGATACGCAGTATTTT.

This clonotype came up many times. The V call is TRBV15, the J call TRBJ2-7; D gene ambiguous. The CDR3 has 14 amino acids. The V and J ends lost 3 bases and 3 bases respectively, with 12 bases between them. Germline values: CDR1 LNHNV, CDR2 YYDKDF (reference sequence). The CDR3 sequence: CATSRDGLSYEQYF. The CDR3 nucleotides read TGTGCCACCAGCAGGGACGGTTTAAGCTACGAGCAGTACTTC.

This clonotype was observed many times. The chain is built from TRBV30 and TRBJ2-1, with 7 bases lining up with TRBD2. J lost 2 bases, V lost 7 bases, and 11 bases had no gene match. CDR1 GTSNPN and CDR2 SVGIG come from the germline V gene (reference sequence). CDR3 length: 15 residues. CDR3 protein: CAFSGASGPYNEQFF. CDR3 DNA: TGTGCCTTCTCCGGGGCTAGCGGCCCCTACAATGAGCAGTTCTTC.